Below, one T cell receptor (beta chain) is given with its context. What it binds is not known. The length of the CDR3 is 12 residues. CDR1 and CDR2 from the germline V gene are MDHEN and SYDVKM. Trimming cost V 8 bases and J 0 bases, with 8 bases left between them. The data are from a study of cytomegalovirus exposure and HLA in healthy donors. Study-level findings and limits: Researchers left out some V segments, among them TRBV6-2 and TRBV6-3, as indistinguishable.

PCR used 60 Vbeta primers and 13 Jbeta primers. Assay: immunoSEQ multiplex PCR; the TCRdb copy retains only in-frame clones and omits some. The sample comprises about 170,000 clones, roughly 77% of which are singletons, and 1% rests with the top ten. This clonotype was obtained from a woman aged 45-65 years in good health and CMV-seropositive. Sequences were obtained from PBMCs. This chain uses TRBV28 with TRBJ2-7, with D tentatively TRBD2 (5 bases). This CDR3 reads CASERDSYEQYF. CDR3 DNA: TGTGCCAGCGAACGGGACTCCTACGAGCAGTACTTC.